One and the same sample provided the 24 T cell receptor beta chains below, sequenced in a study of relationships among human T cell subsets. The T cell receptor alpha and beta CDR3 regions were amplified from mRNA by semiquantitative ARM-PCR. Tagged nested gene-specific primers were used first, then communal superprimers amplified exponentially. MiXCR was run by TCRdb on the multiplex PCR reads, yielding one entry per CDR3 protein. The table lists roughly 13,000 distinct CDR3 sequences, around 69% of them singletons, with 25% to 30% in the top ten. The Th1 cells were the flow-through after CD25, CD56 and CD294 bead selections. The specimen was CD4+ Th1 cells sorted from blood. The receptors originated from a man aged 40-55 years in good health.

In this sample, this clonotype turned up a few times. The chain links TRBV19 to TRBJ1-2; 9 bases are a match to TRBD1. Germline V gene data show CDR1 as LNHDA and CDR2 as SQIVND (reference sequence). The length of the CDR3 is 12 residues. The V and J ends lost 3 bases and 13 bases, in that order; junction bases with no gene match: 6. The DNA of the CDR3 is TGTGCCAGTAGTATGGACAGGGGAGAAAGCACCTTC. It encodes CASSMDRGESTF.

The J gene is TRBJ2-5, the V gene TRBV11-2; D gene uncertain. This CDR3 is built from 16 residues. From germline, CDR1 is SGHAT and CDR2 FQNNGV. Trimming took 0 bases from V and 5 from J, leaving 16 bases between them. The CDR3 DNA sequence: TGTGCCAGCAGCTTAGATCCCTCGACGGGCAAGGAGACCCAGTACTTC. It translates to CASSLDPSTGKETQYF.

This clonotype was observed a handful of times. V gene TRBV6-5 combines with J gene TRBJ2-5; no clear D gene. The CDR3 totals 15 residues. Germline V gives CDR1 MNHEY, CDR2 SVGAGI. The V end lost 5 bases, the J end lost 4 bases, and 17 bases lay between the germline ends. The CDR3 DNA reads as TGTGCCAGCAGTGACCAAAGACGCAAGGGAGAGACCCAGTACTTC. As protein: CASSDQRRKGETQYF.

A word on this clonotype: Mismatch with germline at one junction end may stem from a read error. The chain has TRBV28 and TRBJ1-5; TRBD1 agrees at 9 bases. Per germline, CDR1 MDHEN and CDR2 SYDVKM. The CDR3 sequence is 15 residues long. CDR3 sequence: CASSSTGTGFQPRHF. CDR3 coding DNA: TGTGCCAGCAGTTCAACTGGGACAGGGTTTCAGCCCCGGCATTTT.

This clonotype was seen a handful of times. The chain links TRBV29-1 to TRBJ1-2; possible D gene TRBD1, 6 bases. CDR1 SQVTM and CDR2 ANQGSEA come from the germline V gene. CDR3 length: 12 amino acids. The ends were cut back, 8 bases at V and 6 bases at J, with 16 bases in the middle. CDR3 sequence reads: CSYRETINGYTF. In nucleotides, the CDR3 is TGCAGCTACAGGGAGACTATCAATGGCTACACCTTC. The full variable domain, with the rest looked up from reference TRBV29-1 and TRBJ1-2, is SAVISQKPSRDICQRGTSLTIQCQVDSQVTMMFWYRQQPGQSLTLIATANQGSEATYESGFVIDKFPISRPNLTFSTLTVSNMSPEDSSIYLCSYRETINGYTFGSGTRLTVV.

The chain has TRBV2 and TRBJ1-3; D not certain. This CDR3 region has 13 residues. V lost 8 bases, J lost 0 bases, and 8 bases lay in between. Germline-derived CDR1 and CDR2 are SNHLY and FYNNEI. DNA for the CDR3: TGTGCCAGCGCAGAAGACTCTGGAAACACCATATATTTT. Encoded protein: CASAEDSGNTIYF.

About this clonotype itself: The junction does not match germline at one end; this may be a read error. The CDR3: CASSQELVGPRHF. The CDR3, as DNA: TGCGCCAGCAGCCAAGAGCTAGTGGGGCCCCGCCACTTT. The chain is built from TRBV4-1 and TRBJ1-6, with D possibly TRBD1 on 5 matching bases. This CDR3 contains 13 residues. Germline loops: CDR1 MGHRA, CDR2 YSYEKL.

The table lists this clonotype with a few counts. The CDR3 is CASRPSGPGSNQPQHF. The CDR3 DNA sequence: TGTGCCAGCAGGCCCTCGGGCCCGGGGAGCAATCAGCCCCAGCATTTT. This chain connects TRBV12-3 or TRBV12-4 to TRBJ1-5, with D unresolved. The CDR3 loop spans 16 amino acids. Between the trimmed V and J ends, which lost 6 bases and 1 base, there was a span of 16 bases.

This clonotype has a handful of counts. The CDR3 sequence: CSAPPGGMYNEQFF. In DNA, the CDR3 is TGCAGTGCTCCTCCCGGGGGAATGTACAATGAGCAGTTCTTC. The rearrangement uses TRBV20-1 and TRBJ2-1; TRBD2 might be the D (6 bases). Trimming removed 5 bases at V and 4 bases at J, with 15 bases between. CDR3 length equals 14 residues. Germline values: CDR1 DFQATT, CDR2 SNEGSKA (reference sequence).

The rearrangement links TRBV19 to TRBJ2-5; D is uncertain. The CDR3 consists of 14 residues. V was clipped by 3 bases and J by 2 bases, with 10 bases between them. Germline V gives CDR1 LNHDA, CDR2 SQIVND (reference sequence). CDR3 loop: CASSMNTLQETQYF. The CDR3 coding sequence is TGTGCCAGTAGTATGAACACCCTGCAAGAGACCCAGTACTTC.

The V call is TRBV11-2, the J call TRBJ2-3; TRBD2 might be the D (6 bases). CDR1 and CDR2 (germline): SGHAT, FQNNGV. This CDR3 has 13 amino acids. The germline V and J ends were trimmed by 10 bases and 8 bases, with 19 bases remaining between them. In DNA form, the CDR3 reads TGTGCCACCGGGGGTACGACCATCGGTACGCAGTATTTT. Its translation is CATGGTTIGTQYF.

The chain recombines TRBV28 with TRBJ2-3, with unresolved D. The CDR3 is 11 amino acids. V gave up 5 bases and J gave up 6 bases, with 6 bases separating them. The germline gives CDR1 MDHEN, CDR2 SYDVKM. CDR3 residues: CASSIVDTQYF. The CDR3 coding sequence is TGTGCCAGCAGTATTGTGGATACGCAGTATTTT. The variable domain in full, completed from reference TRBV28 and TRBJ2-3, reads DVKVTQSSRYLVKRTGEKVFLECVQDMDHENMFWYRQDPGLGLRLIYFSYDVKMKEKGDIPEGYSVSREKKERFSLILESASTNQTSMYLCASSIVDTQYFGPGTRLTVL.

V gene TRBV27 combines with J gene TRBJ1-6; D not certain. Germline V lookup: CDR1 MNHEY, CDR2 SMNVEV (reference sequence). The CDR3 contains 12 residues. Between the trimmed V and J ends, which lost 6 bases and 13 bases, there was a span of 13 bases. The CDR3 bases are TGTGCCAGCAGAAGTACTGGCATCCCCCTCCACTTT. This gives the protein CASRSTGIPLHF.

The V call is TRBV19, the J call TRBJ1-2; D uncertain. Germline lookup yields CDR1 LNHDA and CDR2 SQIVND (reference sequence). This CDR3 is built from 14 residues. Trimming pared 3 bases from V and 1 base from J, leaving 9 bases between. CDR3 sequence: CASSIFADNYGYTF. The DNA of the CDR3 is TGTGCCAGTAGTATCTTCGCAGATAACTATGGCTACACCTTC.

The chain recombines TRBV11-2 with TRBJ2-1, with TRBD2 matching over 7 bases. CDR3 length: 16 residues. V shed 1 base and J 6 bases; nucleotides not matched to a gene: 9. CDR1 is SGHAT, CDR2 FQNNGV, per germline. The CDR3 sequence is CASSLVRLAGSNEQFF. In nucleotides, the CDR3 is TGTGCCAGCAGCTTAGTGCGACTAGCCGGGAGCAATGAGCAGTTCTTC. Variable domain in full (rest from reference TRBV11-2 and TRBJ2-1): EAGVAQSPRYKIIEKRQSVAFWCNPISGHATLYWYQQILGQGPKLLIQFQNNGVVDDSQLPKDRFSAERLKGVDSTLKIQPAKLEDSAVYLCASSLVRLAGSNEQFFGPGTRLTVL.

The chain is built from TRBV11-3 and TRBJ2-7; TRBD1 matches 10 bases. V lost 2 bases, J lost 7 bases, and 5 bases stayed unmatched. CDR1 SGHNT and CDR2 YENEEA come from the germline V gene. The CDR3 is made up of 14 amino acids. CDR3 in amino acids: CASSLRQGAREQYF. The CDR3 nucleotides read TGTGCCAGCAGCTTACGACAGGGGGCGCGAGAGCAGTACTTC.

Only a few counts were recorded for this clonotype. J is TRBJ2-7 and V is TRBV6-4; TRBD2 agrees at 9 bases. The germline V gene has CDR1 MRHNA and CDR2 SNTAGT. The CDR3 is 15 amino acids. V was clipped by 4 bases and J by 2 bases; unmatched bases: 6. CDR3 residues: CASSGGLARTYEQYF. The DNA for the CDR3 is TGTGCCAGCAGTGGCGGACTAGCGCGTACCTACGAGCAGTACTTC.

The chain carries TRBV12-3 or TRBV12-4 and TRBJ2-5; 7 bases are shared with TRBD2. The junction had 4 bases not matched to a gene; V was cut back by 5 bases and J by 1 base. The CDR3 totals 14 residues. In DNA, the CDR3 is TGTGCCAGCAGTCTGACTAGCCTCCAAGAGACCCAGTACTTC. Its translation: CASSLTSLQETQYF.

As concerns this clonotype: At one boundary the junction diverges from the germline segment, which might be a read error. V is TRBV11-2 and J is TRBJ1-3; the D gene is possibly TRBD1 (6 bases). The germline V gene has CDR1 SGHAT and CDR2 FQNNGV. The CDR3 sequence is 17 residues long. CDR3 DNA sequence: TGTGCCAGCAGCTTAGATCGGGGGGGCCTCTCTGGAAACACCATATACTTT. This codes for CASSLDRGGLSGNTIYF.

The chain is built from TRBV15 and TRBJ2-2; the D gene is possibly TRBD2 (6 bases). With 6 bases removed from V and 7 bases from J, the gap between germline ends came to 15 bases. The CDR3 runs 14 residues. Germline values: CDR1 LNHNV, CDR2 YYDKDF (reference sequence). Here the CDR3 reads CATSPSRDSGELFF. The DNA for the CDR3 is TGTGCCACCAGTCCCTCGCGGGATAGCGGGGAGCTGTTTTTT.

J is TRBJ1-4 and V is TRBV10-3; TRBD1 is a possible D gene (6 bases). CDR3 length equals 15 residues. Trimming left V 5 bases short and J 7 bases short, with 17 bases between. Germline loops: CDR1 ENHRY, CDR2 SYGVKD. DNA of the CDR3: TGTGCCATCAGTCCTAGTGTGACAGGAGGTGAAAAACTGTTTTTT. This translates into CAISPSVTGGEKLFF.

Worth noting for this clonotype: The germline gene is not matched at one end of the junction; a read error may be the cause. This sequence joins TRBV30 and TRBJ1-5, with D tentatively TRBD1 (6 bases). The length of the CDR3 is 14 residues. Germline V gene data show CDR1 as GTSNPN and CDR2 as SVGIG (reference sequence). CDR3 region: CARSGGLINQPQHF. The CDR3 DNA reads TGTGCCCGGAGTGGGGGCTTGATAAATCAGCCCCAGCATTTT. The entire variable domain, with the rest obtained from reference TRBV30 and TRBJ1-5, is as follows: SQTIHQWPATLVQPVGSPLSLECTVEGTSNPNLYWYRQAAGRGLQLLFYSVGIGQISSEVPQNLSASRPQDRQFILSSKKLLLSDSGFYLCARSGGLINQPQHFGDGTRLSIL.

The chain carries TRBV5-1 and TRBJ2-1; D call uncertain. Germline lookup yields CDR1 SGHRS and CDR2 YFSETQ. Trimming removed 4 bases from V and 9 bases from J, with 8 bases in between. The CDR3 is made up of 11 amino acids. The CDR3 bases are TGCGCCAGCAGCCTAGAGTCTGAGCAGTTCTTC. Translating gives CASSLESEQFF.

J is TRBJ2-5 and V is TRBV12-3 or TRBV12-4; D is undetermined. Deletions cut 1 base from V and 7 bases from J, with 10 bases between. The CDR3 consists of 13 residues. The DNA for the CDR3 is TGTGCCAGCAGTTTAGGACTCAAAGGGACCCAGTACTTC. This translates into CASSLGLKGTQYF.